This record concerns one T cell receptor beta chain sequence. Starting material for each TCR library was 3,000 to 3,500 ng of total RNA. Nested amplification of TCRalpha and TCRbeta cDNA involved two PCRs of about 16 and 10 cycles. TCRdb re-analyzed the 5' RACE reads; it lists each CDR3 protein once, without DNA. The sample totals around 140,000 distinct CDR3 sequences; its top ten clones hold 0.95% to 1.5%. The sample originates from a study of monozygotic twins with inflammatory bowel disease. The CDR3 consists of 15 residues. The V gene's germline CDR1 is SGHRS and CDR2 YFSETQ. The rearrangement links TRBV5-1 to TRBJ2-1. The sequenced sample was blood. This TCR derives from a human donor with ulcerative colitis or Crohn's disease, or a healthy co-twin of an affected twin (not recorded which). Here the CDR3 reads CASSSGGSSYNEQFF.